The 28 T cell receptor beta chains below were found in one sample sequenced in a study of T cell changes during pregnancy in multiple sclerosis (dated by TCRdb to between 2018 and 2021). Library prep was done by the immunoSEQ multiplex PCR assay. The table was pulled from immuneACCESS by TCRdb, which kept in-frame rearrangements only. Such tables lose some clones; where checked, under half of the loss comes from unresolved V genes, and the rest has no known cause. The sample records 50,000 to 80,000 clones, approximately 92% of which are singletons. The ten largest clones represent about 1.5% of the sample. Sequencing was performed on peripheral blood, taken in the second trimester of pregnancy. The receptors were gathered from a female donor with multiple sclerosis, enrolled in a pregnancy study.

The gene calls are TRBV5-4 and TRBJ2-1; a possible D gene is TRBD2 (6 bases). CDR3 length: 15 residues. V shed 4 bases and J shed 3 bases, with 14 bases lying between them. Germline values: CDR1 SGHNT, CDR2 YYREEE (reference sequence). The DNA of the CDR3 is TGTGCCAGCAGCGACCGTCGGGAGCACTACAATGAGCAGTTCTTC. Protein sequence: CASSDRREHYNEQFF.

This clone was recorded once. The V and J genes are TRBV10-3 and TRBJ2-3, with a weak D call TRBD2 (5 bases). This CDR3 has 12 residues. V lost 2 bases and J lost 8, with 8 bases in between. Per germline, CDR1 ENHRY and CDR2 SYGVKD. The CDR3: CAISEQEVTQYF. In DNA, the CDR3 is TGTGCCATCAGTGAGCAGGAGGTTACGCAGTATTTT.

V is TRBV19 and J is TRBJ2-1; D is undetermined. Germline-derived CDR1 and CDR2 are LNHDA and SQIVND (reference sequence). V was shortened by 3 bases and J by 0 bases, with 12 bases between the two germline ends. CDR3 length: 16 amino acids. The CDR3 DNA follows: TGTGCCAGTAGTATGGTTTTATTGAGCTCCTACAATGAGCAGTTCTTC. Residues: CASSMVLLSSYNEQFF.

This clone has a single count. The chain recombines TRBV7-6 with TRBJ2-6, with 8 bases fitting TRBD1. The V gene's germline CDR1 is SGHVS and CDR2 FNYEAQ. The CDR3 runs to 21 residues. V shed 5 bases and J 2 bases; nucleotides not matched to a gene: 20. CDR3 in amino acids: CASSPGRKSGRGLAGANVLTF. The DNA for the CDR3 is TGTGCCAGCAGCCCAGGCAGAAAGTCGGGCAGGGGGCTAGCTGGGGCCAACGTCCTGACTTTC.

The chain joins TRBV29-1 to TRBJ2-3; D is possibly TRBD2 (5 bases). Germline loops: CDR1 SQVTM, CDR2 ANQGSEA. The ends were cut back, 4 bases at V and 4 bases at J, with 9 bases in the middle. The CDR3 is 12 amino acids. The CDR3 here is CSVGASPDTQYF. The CDR3, as DNA: TGCAGCGTTGGGGCTAGCCCAGATACGCAGTATTTT.

The chain's CDR3 is CASSWRQVGTEAFF. The CDR3 DNA follows: TGTGCCAGCAGTTGGAGACAGGTGGGCACTGAAGCTTTCTTT. The chain couples TRBV6-5 to TRBJ1-1; possible D gene TRBD1, 6 bases. CDR1 and CDR2 from the germline V gene are MNHEY and SVGAGI. Deletions cut 4 bases from V and 4 bases from J, with 13 bases between. CDR3 size: 14 residues.

The chain employs TRBV12-5 and TRBJ2-2; 7 bases fit TRBD1. J was trimmed by 0 bases and V by 0 bases; bases with no gene match: 4. Germline lookup yields CDR1 LGHNT and CDR2 FRNRAP. This CDR3 is 17 amino acids long. The CDR3 sequence: CASGLVGDSANTGELFF. The CDR3 DNA reads TGTGCTAGTGGTTTGGTAGGGGACAGCGCGAACACCGGGGAGCTGTTTTTT.

The V and J genes are TRBV7-8 and TRBJ2-3; 14 nucleotides agree with TRBD2. The CDR3 extends over 19 amino acids. Trimming cost V 5 bases and J 0 bases; bases outside gene matches: 10. Germline CDR1 reads SGHVS; CDR2 reads FQNEAQ. In nucleotides, the CDR3 is TGTGCCAGCAGCCCGGGACTAGCGGGAGTTCATTCAAGCACAGATACGCAGTATTTT. It encodes CASSPGLAGVHSSTDTQYF.

The V gene is TRBV10-3, the J gene TRBJ1-5; unclear D gene. CDR3 length: 15 residues. Germline V lookup: CDR1 ENHRY, CDR2 SYGVKD. Trimming took off 10 bases at V and 0 bases at J, with 16 bases between the two ends. The CDR3 DNA reads as TGTGCCACCAGACCGGGAAAAAATAGCAATCAGCCCCAGCATTTT. It is translated as CATRPGKNSNQPQHF.

This clone showed up just once. The rearrangement links TRBV12-1 to TRBJ2-1; the D call of TRBD2 is as the table states it, not checked on the DNA. TRBV12-1 is marked as a pseudogene. The CDR3 has 17 amino acids. CDR3 nucleotide sequence: TGTGCCAGCAGCTTTAGGCCCGGGACTAGCGGGTACAATGAGCAGTTCTTC. Translated, it gives CASSFRPGTSGYNEQFF.

The chain has TRBV10-3 and TRBJ2-6, with a weak D call TRBD1 (5 bases). The CDR3 loop spans 14 amino acids. The V end lost 10 bases, the J end lost 3 bases, and 13 bases lay between the germline ends. Looked up from germline, CDR1 is ENHRY and CDR2 is SYGVKD. The CDR3 bases are TGTGCCACCCAGGACAACATTGGGGCCAACGTCCTGACTTTC. Its translation is CATQDNIGANVLTF.

With respect to this clone: The junction and the germline gene differ at one end; a read error may be behind it. V usage is TRBV7-7 and J usage is TRBJ2-2, with 10 bases aligning to TRBD1. CDR1 SSHAT and CDR2 FNYEAQ come from the germline V gene (reference sequence). CDR3 size: 17 residues. DNA for the CDR3: TGTGCTAGCAGAAACAGCCGGGACAGGGGGAACACCGGGGAGCTGTTTTTT. Protein: CASRNSRDRGNTGELFF.

The CDR3 loop reads CASSFLPGYASYEQYF. The CDR3 DNA is TGTGCCAGCAGTTTCTTACCAGGGTATGCGTCCTACGAGCAGTACTTC. The chain joins TRBV27 to TRBJ2-7; possible D gene TRBD1, 5 bases. The V and J ends lost 3 bases and 1 base respectively, with 16 bases between them. This CDR3 region has 16 residues. Germline V gene sequence: CDR1 MNHEY, CDR2 SMNVEV (reference sequence).

This chain links TRBV28 with TRBJ2-1; 12 bases agree with TRBD2. The CDR3 has 16 residues. Trimming cost V 4 bases and J 2 bases; bases outside gene matches: 3. CDR1 is MDHEN and CDR2 is SYDVKM in the germline V gene. The CDR3 DNA follows: TGTGCCAGCAGTTCACTAGCGGGAGGCCCCTACAATGAGCAGTTCTTC. Residues: CASSSLAGGPYNEQFF.

The chain is built from TRBV18 and TRBJ2-1; 14 bases agree with TRBD2. Trimming cost V 4 bases and J 4 bases; bases outside gene matches: 3. Germline CDR1 reads KGHSH; CDR2 reads LQKENI. The CDR3 contains 16 residues. The CDR3 DNA follows: TGTGCCAGCTCACGACTAGCGGGAGGGGTATACAATGAGCAGTTCTTC. Translating gives CASSRLAGGVYNEQFF. The whole variable domain, filled in from reference TRBV18 and TRBJ2-1, reads NAGVMQNPRHLVRRRGQEARLRCSPMKGHSHVYWYRQLPEEGLKFMVYLQKENIIDESGMPKERFSAEFPKEGPSILRIQQVVRGDSAAYFCASSRLAGGVYNEQFFGPGTRLTVL.

In this sample, this clone turned up once. The V and J genes are TRBV2 and TRBJ2-5; no clear D gene. V gave up 7 bases and J gave up 5 bases, with 17 bases separating them. This CDR3 comprises 14 residues. Germline values: CDR1 SNHLY, CDR2 FYNNEI. CDR3 residues: CASKTAAPPETQYF. The CDR3 region has the DNA TGTGCCAGCAAAACGGCAGCGCCTCCGGAGACCCAGTACTTC.

V and J are TRBV7-8 and TRBJ2-2; 10 bases are a match to TRBD1. Germline lookup yields CDR1 SGHVS and CDR2 FQNEAQ. This CDR3 has 16 amino acids. Trimming cost V 4 bases and J 1 base; bases outside gene matches: 3. CDR3 coding DNA: TGTGCCAGCAGCTCCCGGGACAGGGGGAACACCGGGGAGCTGTTTTTT. It yields the protein CASSSRDRGNTGELFF.

The rearrangement uses TRBV19 and TRBJ1-1, with TRBD1 matching 7 bases. Germline V gene sequence: CDR1 LNHDA, CDR2 SQIVND (reference sequence). J was trimmed by 6 bases and V by 9 bases; bases with no gene match: 16. This CDR3 is 15 amino acids long. This CDR3 is CASFIRGMTPSEAFF. The CDR3 nucleotides are TGTGCCAGCTTTATCAGGGGGATGACGCCTTCTGAAGCTTTCTTT.

CDR3 nucleotide sequence: TGCGCCAGCAGCCAGGGCAGGGCGGGATCAGAAGAGACCCAGTACTTC. This gives the protein CASSQGRAGSEETQYF. The genes are TRBV5-1 and TRBJ2-5; possibly TRBD2 for D (6 bases). Trimming took off 4 bases at V and 3 bases at J, with 19 bases between the two ends. CDR1 and CDR2 (germline): SGHRS, YFSETQ. CDR3 length: 16 residues.

Comments on this clone: This specimen includes other DNA sequences encoding the same CDR3. V is TRBV5-4 and J is TRBJ1-1, with TRBD1 identical over 9 bases. V lost 4 bases to trimming and J lost 0 bases; unmatched junction nucleotides: 4. The CDR3 is 15 residues long. Germline V gives CDR1 SGHNT, CDR2 YYREEE (reference sequence). As DNA, the CDR3 is TGTGCCAGCAGCGGGGGGACAGGGATGAACACTGAAGCTTTCTTT. Its translation is CASSGGTGMNTEAFF.

This clone has more than one count but fewer than ten. J is TRBJ2-1 and V is TRBV6-4; 9 bases align to TRBD2. Germline V gene data show CDR1 as MRHNA and CDR2 as SNTAGT. With V trimmed by 6 bases and J by 8 bases, 11 bases remained unmatched. The CDR3 covers 15 residues. Written as DNA, the CDR3 is TGTGCCAGCAGCCGCGCTAGCGGGACTTACGATGAGCAGTTCTTC. This codes for CASSRASGTYDEQFF.

The V and J genes are TRBV11-3 and TRBJ2-7; maybe TRBD2 (5 bases). V lost 5 bases to trimming and J lost 5 bases, with 10 bases between them. This CDR3 is built from 12 residues. Per the germline V gene, CDR1 is SGHNT and CDR2 is YENEEA. This CDR3 is CASSLDGDEQYF. The CDR3 region has the DNA TGTGCCAGCAGCCTTGACGGGGACGAGCAGTACTTC.

The rearrangement links TRBV6-5 to TRBJ2-5, with D perhaps TRBD2 (5 bases). V was pared by 3 bases and J by 4 bases, with 9 bases between. This CDR3 has 13 amino acids. Germline V CDR1 and CDR2: MNHEY, SVGAGI. The CDR3 here is CASSYMAGETQYF. The CDR3 DNA is TGTGCCAGCAGTTATATGGCGGGAGAGACCCAGTACTTC.

This clone was found once. The chain employs TRBV30 and TRBJ1-6; maybe TRBD1 (5 bases). The germline CDR1 and CDR2 sequences are GTSNPN and SVGIG (reference sequence). V lost 5 bases and J lost 9, with 23 bases in between. The CDR3 consists of 16 residues. CDR3 amino acids: CAWYPRGVAASSPLHF. The CDR3 nucleotides are TGTGCCTGGTATCCGCGGGGGGTGGCAGCATCTTCACCCCTCCACTTT.

The genes are TRBV5-4 and TRBJ2-7; 9 nucleotides align to TRBD2. There are 14 residues in the CDR3. With V trimmed by 3 bases and J by 0 bases, 1 base remained unmatched. The germline gives CDR1 SGHNT, CDR2 YYREEE (reference sequence). CDR3 loop: CASSWGLASYEQYF. The CDR3 DNA follows: TGTGCCAGCAGCTGGGGACTAGCCTCCTACGAGCAGTACTTC.

V and J are TRBV7-9 and TRBJ2-5, with a possible D match to TRBD1 (6 bases). Germline CDR1 and CDR2: SEHNR and FQNEAQ (reference sequence). Trimming took 5 bases from V and 5 from J, leaving 15 bases between them. The CDR3 loop spans 14 amino acids. CDR3 sequence reads: CASSMGAVRETQYF. Written as DNA, the CDR3 is TGTGCCAGCAGCATGGGGGCTGTGAGGGAGACCCAGTACTTC.

The chain combines TRBV5-1 with TRBJ1-2; D unresolved. Trimming took 0 bases from V and 2 from J, leaving 11 bases between them. This CDR3 has 15 residues. Germline CDR1 SGHRS, CDR2 YFSETQ. As DNA, the CDR3 is TGCGCCAGCAGCTTGGATCCGGGAAAGAACTATGGCTACACCTTC. Translation: CASSLDPGKNYGYTF.

This chain uses TRBV5-1 with TRBJ2-7, with TRBD1 identical over 10 bases. The CDR3 length is 18 residues. The trim removed 4 bases at V and 5 bases at J, leaving 18 bases unmatched. Germline V gene sequence: CDR1 SGHRS, CDR2 YFSETQ. The chain's CDR3 is CASSRSTGGRVGVHEQYF. CDR3 bases: TGCGCCAGCAGCAGATCGACAGGGGGCCGGGTAGGGGTACACGAGCAGTACTTC.